Described below is a single T cell receptor (beta chain) sequence and its context. Its target is not known. An end of the junction differs from the germline gene, which may be a read error. This sample is part of a study of CD8+CD57+ T cells in acquired aplastic anemia. On the study more broadly: Isolated CD4+ and CD8+ cells, once sorted, yielded DNA averaging roughly 3.2 ug. For CD4+ cells, healthy donors had an average of approximately 10 million reads.

Germline-derived CDR1 and CDR2 are SGHKS and YYEKEE (reference sequence). The CDR3 covers 15 residues. For CDR3 and TCR beta VDJ profiling, genomic DNA was the template used. TCRdb independently ran MiXCR on the reads; one entry per CDR3 protein. The sample records about 210,000 distinct CDR3 sequences, approximately 57% being singletons. Overall study findings and caveats: Researchers report that around 31 CD8+ CDR3 sequences appeared in both patients and controls. Controls and patients did not differ significantly in CD8+ Simpson's diversity.

J is TRBJ2-7 and V is TRBV5-5; D unclear. Source material: sorted CD4+, CD8+, or CD8+CD57+ T cells (not recorded which) from PBMCs. The TCR was taken from a human donor in good health. CDR3 nucleotides: TGCGCCAGCAGCTTGATGGACGACAACTCCTACGAGCAGTACTTC. Translation gives CASSLMDDNSYEQYF. Filled out from reference TRBV5-5 and TRBJ2-7, the complete variable domain reads DAGVTQSPTHLIKTRGQQVTLRCSPISGHKSVSWYQQVLGQGPQFIFQYYEKEERGRGNFPDRFSARQFPNYSSELNVNALLLGDSALYLCASSLMDDNSYEQYFGPGTRLTVT.